The T cell receptor (beta chain) under discussion was sequenced for a study of T cells in Graves' hyperthyroidism and ophthalmopathy. This clonotype was recorded many times. Germline lookup yields CDR1 MNHEY and CDR2 SMNVEV (reference sequence). The CDR3 loop spans 15 amino acids. V lost 6 bases to trimming and J lost 3 bases; unmatched junction nucleotides: 10. Authors of the study amplified TCR beta CDR3 regions from RNA transcripts. The TCR CDR3 first-round RT-PCR relied on the HTBI primer set. Via MiXCR, TCRdb re-called the multiplex PCR reads, giving one row per CDR3 protein. The data show a few hundred thousand distinct CDR3 sequences, around 16% seen once.

Source material: blood. The receptor was derived from a woman aged 25 to 45 with Graves' hyperthyroidism. The chain employs TRBV27 and TRBJ2-7; 8 bases match TRBD1. CDR3 bases: TGTGCCAGCAGGACCACAGGGGGAGCCTACTACGAGCAGTACTTC. Translation gives CASRTTGGAYYEQYF.